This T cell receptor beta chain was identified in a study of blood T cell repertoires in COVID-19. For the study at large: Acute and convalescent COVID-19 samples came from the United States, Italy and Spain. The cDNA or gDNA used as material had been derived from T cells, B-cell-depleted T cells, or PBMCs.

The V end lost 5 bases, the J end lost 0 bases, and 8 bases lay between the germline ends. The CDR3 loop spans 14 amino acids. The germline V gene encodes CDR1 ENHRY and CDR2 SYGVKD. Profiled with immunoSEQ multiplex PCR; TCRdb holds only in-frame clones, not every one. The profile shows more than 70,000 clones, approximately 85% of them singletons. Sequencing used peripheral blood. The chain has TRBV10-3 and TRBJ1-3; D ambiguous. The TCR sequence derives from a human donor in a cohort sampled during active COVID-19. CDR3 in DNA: TGTGCCATCAGTAGTGTGAGCTCTGGAAACACCATATATTTT. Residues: CAISSVSSGNTIYF.